The 13 T cell receptor beta chains below come from one sample, sequenced in a study of memory CD4+ T cells and cytomegalovirus serostatus. The sort gate was single viable CD3+CD4+CD8-CD45RO+ cells for memory CD4+ T cells. Libraries were prepared by immunoSEQ multiplex PCR; TCRdb keeps only in-frame clonotypes and omits some of them. This sample has 40,000 to 55,000 clones; around 78% occur once, and the top ten carry roughly 0.61%. Sequences were obtained from memory CD4+ T cells from blood. The receptor source for this set is an adult in good health and CMV-seronegative.

The J gene is TRBJ2-1, the V gene TRBV7-2; no reliable D call. Germline lookup yields CDR1 SGHTA and CDR2 FQGNSA. The V and J ends lost 1 base and 6 bases respectively, with 22 bases between them. The CDR3 sequence is 18 residues long. CDR3 amino acids: CASSLVGWAASKPNEQFF. In DNA, the CDR3 is TGTGCCAGCAGCTTAGTAGGCTGGGCGGCTAGTAAACCCAATGAGCAGTTCTTC. Using reference TRBV7-2 and TRBJ2-1 for the parts outside the CDR3, the full variable domain is GAGVSQSPSNKVTEKGKDVELRCDPISGHTALYWYRQSLGQGLEFLIYFQGNSAPDKSGLPSDRFSAERTGGSVSTLTIQRTQQEDSAVYLCASSLVGWAASKPNEQFFGPGTRLTVL.

This clone was seen just once. The CDR3 sequence: CASSPTGTYEQYF. The CDR3 DNA is TGTGCCAGCAGCCCGACAGGGACTTACGAGCAGTACTTC. V gene TRBV7-2 combines with J gene TRBJ2-5; weak D call: TRBD1 (7 bases). The J call is doubtful: the DNA matches TRBJ2-7 better. The CDR3 totals 13 residues. CDR1 and CDR2 (germline): SGHTA, FQGNSA.

This chain connects TRBV28 to TRBJ2-7; a weak D match, TRBD1 (5 bases). The CDR3 spans 14 residues. V was clipped by 7 bases and J by 2 bases, with 15 bases between them. Germline CDR1 MDHEN, CDR2 SYDVKM. The CDR3 sequence is CASITGRSPYEQYF. DNA for the CDR3: TGTGCCAGCATCACAGGAAGAAGCCCCTACGAGCAGTACTTC.

V is TRBV6-1 and J is TRBJ2-5; D gene unclear. Trimming left V 7 bases short and J 5 bases short, with 8 bases between. Germline V CDR1 and CDR2: MNHNS, SASEGT. The CDR3 loop spans 11 amino acids. CDR3 loop: CASTARETQYF. The CDR3 region has the DNA TGTGCCAGCACCGCCAGGGAGACCCAGTACTTC.

The J gene is TRBJ1-1, the V gene TRBV6-5; D is undetermined. Between the trimmed V and J ends, which lost 0 bases and 0 bases, there was a span of 5 bases. CDR1 is MNHEY, CDR2 SVGAGI, per germline. The CDR3 contains 14 residues. For the CDR3, the DNA is TGTGCCAGCAGTTACTCCGAATTGAACACTGAAGCTTTCTTT. This gives the protein CASSYSELNTEAFF.

A single count supports this clone. The CDR3 sequence: CASSPSKAQQETQYF. The CDR3, as DNA: TGTGCCAGCTCACCCAGTAAGGCACAGCAAGAGACCCAGTACTTC. The genes are TRBV18 and TRBJ2-5; D is unclear. CDR1 is KGHSH, CDR2 LQKENI, per germline. The CDR3 has 15 amino acids. Trimming removed 3 bases at V and 2 bases at J, with 13 bases between.

J is TRBJ1-3 and V is TRBV6-1; tentatively, D is TRBD1 (5 bases). The CDR3 runs to 15 residues. The V end lost 6 bases, the J end lost 0 bases, and 12 bases lay between the germline ends. The germline gives CDR1 MNHNS, CDR2 SASEGT. CDR3 DNA sequence: TGTGCCAGCAGCAACCGAGGGGCCTCTGGAAACACCATATATTTT. Translating it yields CASSNRGASGNTIYF.

This clone showed up just once. The chain employs TRBV25-1 and TRBJ2-1; TRBD2 matches 9 bases. CDR1 is MGHDK and CDR2 is SYGVNS in the germline V gene. This CDR3 is built from 15 residues. Trimming at V came to 5 bases and at J to 2 bases, leaving 4 bases not matched to a gene. For the CDR3, the DNA is TGTGCCAGCAGTATGCCTAGCGGGGCCTACAATGAGCAGTTCTTC. Encoded protein: CASSMPSGAYNEQFF.

The chain is built from TRBV7-9 and TRBJ1-2, with D perhaps TRBD1 (6 bases). This CDR3 spans 15 amino acids. Trimming stripped 4 bases from V and 5 bases from J, with 17 bases between. The germline V gene has CDR1 SEHNR and CDR2 FQNEAQ (reference sequence). CDR3 sequence (DNA): TGTGCCAGCAGCTCCGGACAGACAAGAGTGTATGGCTACACCTTC. It specifies CASSSGQTRVYGYTF.

The chain joins TRBV11-2 to TRBJ2-7; D remains unclear. CDR3 length equals 15 residues. V lost 3 bases and J lost 6, with 18 bases in between. Per germline, CDR1 SGHAT and CDR2 FQNNGV. CDR3 DNA sequence: TGTGCCAGCAGCTTTGAAAGGACCACCCTCATCGAGCAGTACTTC. Its translation is CASSFERTTLIEQYF. Drawing the rest from reference TRBV11-2 and TRBJ2-7, the complete variable domain is EAGVAQSPRYKIIEKRQSVAFWCNPISGHATLYWYQQILGQGPKLLIQFQNNGVVDDSQLPKDRFSAERLKGVDSTLKIQPAKLEDSAVYLCASSFERTTLIEQYFGPGTRLTVT.

The J gene is TRBJ2-1, the V gene TRBV7-9; 11 bases agree with TRBD2. Germline lookup yields CDR1 SEHNR and CDR2 FQNEAQ (reference sequence). After removal of 4 bases from V and 8 bases from J, the junction contained 10 bases not matched to a gene. The length of the CDR3 is 16 residues. The CDR3 DNA reads as TGTGCCAGCAGCTACTTAGCGGGAGGGCCAAGGGATGAGCAGTTCTTC. Residues: CASSYLAGGPRDEQFF.

The chain couples TRBV11-1 to TRBJ2-7, with D possibly matching TRBD1 (5 bases). Trimming took 5 bases from V and 3 from J, leaving 14 bases between them. The CDR3 loop spans 14 amino acids. Per germline, CDR1 SGHAT and CDR2 FQDESV (reference sequence). In DNA form, the CDR3 reads TGTGCCAGCAGCCCCCAGCAGGGATACTACGAGCAGTACTTC. Protein: CASSPQQGYYEQYF.

The chain joins TRBV6-1 to TRBJ2-7; 8 bases map to TRBD1. CDR1 is MNHNS and CDR2 is SASEGT in the germline V gene. The CDR3 loop spans 15 amino acids. With 5 bases clipped from V and 0 bases from J, the junction kept 6 bases outside the gene matches. CDR3 DNA: TGTGCCAGCAGTCACAATGGACAGGGCTCCTACGAGCAGTACTTC. Translated: CASSHNGQGSYEQYF.